This T cell receptor beta chain originates from a study of Ad26.COV2.S vaccination and SARS-CoV-2 variants. Across the whole study: Ad26.COV2.S, an intramuscular injection, was given once or twice 56 days apart. Points from the study as a whole: Reportedly, spike-specific CD8+ and CD4+ T cell responses achieved substantial breadth once vaccination had taken place.

The CDR3 totals 13 residues. The germline gives CDR1 GTSNPN, CDR2 SVGIG (reference sequence). The ends were cut back, 0 bases at V and 6 bases at J, with 12 bases in the middle. TCRdb's table, derived via immunoSEQ multiplex PCR, lists solely in-frame clones and lacks some. The table has hundreds of thousands of clones, approximately 90% seen once. Documented treatment: around 19 received Ad26.COV2.S at low or high dose, single or two shots; 5 received placebo; per-sample allocation not given. The investigators took samples on day 63 after the first vaccine or placebo injection. As for this clone: Its antigen is still unknown.

The receptor comes from a person aged 18-60 years who received the Ad26.COV2.S COVID-19 vaccine or a placebo. The gene calls are TRBV30 and TRBJ2-7; D is unresolved. Sequenced here: peripheral blood, sampled in a trial of Ad26.COV2.S vaccine versus placebo. The CDR3 DNA follows: TGTGCCTGGAGTGTAGAGAAGATTAGCGAGCAGTACTTC. It specifies CAWSVEKISEQYF.